The 23 T cell receptor beta chains presented below share a single source sample, sequenced in a study of T cell changes during pregnancy in multiple sclerosis. TCRdb's table, derived via immunoSEQ multiplex PCR, lists solely in-frame clones and lacks some. The data show roughly 40,000 clones, with around nine tenths seen just once and under 10% held by the top ten. The sample here was CD8+ T cells from peripheral blood mononuclear cells, taken before pregnancy. The receptors were gathered from a female donor with multiple sclerosis, enrolled in a pregnancy study.

The V and J genes are TRBV4-1 and TRBJ2-7; the D gene is possibly TRBD1 (6 bases). The V gene lost 4 bases and the J gene lost 1 base, with 14 bases spanning the gap. The length of the CDR3 is 15 residues. CDR1 is MGHRA and CDR2 is YSYEKL in the germline V gene. CDR3 DNA: TGCGCCAGCAGCCTAAGATCAGGGGAGTCCTACGAGCAGTACTTC. Its protein is CASSLRSGESYEQYF.

The genes are TRBV7-9 and TRBJ2-7, with no clear D. Trimming pared 1 base from V and 3 bases from J, leaving 7 bases between. CDR1 is SEHNR and CDR2 is FQNEAQ in the germline V gene (reference sequence). This CDR3 has 13 amino acids. In nucleotides, the CDR3 is TGTGCCAGCAGCTTAGTGGCCGACTACGAGCAGTACTTC. This gives the protein CASSLVADYEQYF.

V and J are TRBV23-1 and TRBJ2-1; 13 positions match TRBD2. TRBV23-1 is an open reading frame, and its role is uncertain. The CDR3 sequence is 18 residues long. Trimming cost V 4 bases and J 8 bases; bases outside gene matches: 14. CDR3 DNA: TGCGCCAGCAGTCGAGGACTAGCGGGAGTCCCGTCAGTCGATGAGCAGTTCTTC. It codes for CASSRGLAGVPSVDEQFF.

J is TRBJ1-2 and V is TRBV25-1; TRBD1 might be the D (6 bases). Trimming took 8 bases from V and 2 from J, leaving 24 bases between them. Germline-derived CDR1 and CDR2 are MGHDK and SYGVNS. This CDR3 has 17 amino acids. For the CDR3, the DNA is TGTGCCAGCCCTAAAAACCGCGGGGAGGGGGAGAACTATGGCTACACCTTC. Protein sequence: CASPKNRGEGENYGYTF.

The rearrangement joins TRBV27 to TRBJ2-3; 9 bases are a match to TRBD1. V lost 5 bases to trimming and J lost 3 bases; unmatched junction nucleotides: 9. CDR3 length equals 16 residues. The V gene's germline CDR1 is MNHEY and CDR2 SMNVEV (reference sequence). CDR3 nucleotide sequence: TGTGCCAGCAGTAGACCTCCGGGACAGGGTACAGATACGCAGTATTTT. It translates to CASSRPPGQGTDTQYF.

V and J are TRBV2 and TRBJ1-1; D gene unclear. Germline V CDR1 and CDR2: SNHLY, FYNNEI. The V end lost 1 base, the J end lost 8 bases, and 5 bases lay between the germline ends. CDR3 length: 11 residues. The CDR3 sequence is CASSEGSEAFF. DNA of the CDR3: TGTGCCAGCAGTGAAGGTTCAGAAGCTTTCTTT.

Only a few counts were recorded for this clone. V and J are TRBV19 and TRBJ1-1; D uncertain. Trimming left V 6 bases short and J 4 bases short, with 9 bases between. CDR1 LNHDA and CDR2 SQIVND come from the germline V gene (reference sequence). The CDR3 is made up of 12 amino acids. The CDR3 is CASRDGVTEAFF. The CDR3 nucleotides read TGTGCCAGTAGGGATGGAGTCACTGAAGCTTTCTTT.

The chain joins TRBV9 to TRBJ1-2; the match to TRBD1 covers 10 bases. The CDR3 has 14 residues. The V segment lost 3 bases and the J segment 8 bases; nucleotides outside the gene matches: 7. CDR1 is SGDLS, CDR2 YYNGEE, per germline. The CDR3 nucleotides read TGTGCCAGCAGCGCCGACAGGGGGCGATTGGGCTACACCTTC. As protein: CASSADRGRLGYTF.

The V gene is TRBV10-3, the J gene TRBJ1-2; 8 nucleotides match TRBD1. In germline, CDR1 is ENHRY, CDR2 SYGVKD. V lost 4 bases, J lost 5 bases, and 15 bases stayed unmatched. CDR3 length: 17 amino acids. CDR3 sequence: CAISAPDREGGDYGYTF. The DNA for the CDR3 is TGTGCCATCAGTGCCCCGGACAGGGAGGGAGGGGATTATGGCTACACCTTC.

This clone was seen only a few times. This chain joins TRBV2 and TRBJ2-1, with D hard to call. The length of the CDR3 is 13 residues. The germline gives CDR1 SNHLY, CDR2 FYNNEI. Trimming pared 2 bases from V and 8 bases from J, leaving 10 bases between. The CDR3 DNA reads TGTGCCAGCAGTGAACTAAATGTCTATGAGCAGTTCTTC. This encodes CASSELNVYEQFF.

The chain couples TRBV19 to TRBJ2-5; D remains ambiguous. From germline, CDR1 is LNHDA and CDR2 SQIVND (reference sequence). Trimming pared 4 bases from V and 3 bases from J, leaving 12 bases between. The CDR3 covers 14 residues. As DNA, the CDR3 is TGTGCCAGTAGTACGTCGGTGGCGGAAGAGACCCAGTACTTC. This gives the protein CASSTSVAEETQYF.

J is TRBJ1-1 and V is TRBV9, with D uncertain. CDR1 and CDR2 from the germline V gene are SGDLS and YYNGEE. The CDR3 spans 14 residues. The V end lost 3 bases, the J end lost 5 bases, and 14 bases lay between the germline ends. The CDR3: CASSAGGSRTEAFF. CDR3 nucleotides: TGTGCCAGCAGCGCGGGAGGGTCGAGGACTGAAGCTTTCTTT.

This clone occurred once. This chain joins TRBV28 and TRBJ2-1; the D gene is possibly TRBD1 (5 bases). Germline V gene lookup returns CDR1 MDHEN and CDR2 SYDVKM. V shed 3 bases and J shed 8 bases, with 11 bases lying between them. The CDR3 length is 13 residues. The CDR3 nucleotides are TGTGCCAGCAGTTTTAGGGGCGGCGATGAGCAGTTCTTC. Residues: CASSFRGGDEQFF.

This sequence joins TRBV9 and TRBJ2-3, with 12 bases identical to TRBD2. Germline V gene sequence: CDR1 SGDLS, CDR2 YYNGEE. V trimming: 4 bases; J trimming: 14 bases; junction bases outside the gene matches: 14. This CDR3 contains 15 residues. The CDR3 nucleotides are TGTGCCAGCAGCTTAAGACTAGCGGGAGATGAGTGGATGTATTTT. Translation gives CASSLRLAGDEWMYF.

This chain links TRBV6-1 with TRBJ2-7; 10 bases map to TRBD2. The germline V gene has CDR1 MNHNS and CDR2 SASEGT. The CDR3 is 14 amino acids. With 3 bases clipped from V and 5 bases from J, the junction kept 4 bases outside the gene matches. The chain's CDR3 is CASSDTSGINEQYF. The CDR3 coding sequence is TGTGCCAGCAGTGATACTAGCGGGATTAACGAGCAGTACTTC.

The genes are TRBV5-4 and TRBJ1-2; D is uncertain. From germline, CDR1 is SGHNT and CDR2 YYREEE (reference sequence). V gave up 0 bases and J gave up 6 bases, with 12 bases separating them. CDR3 length: 14 residues. The CDR3 reads CASSLVSGWDGYTF. The CDR3 region has the DNA TGTGCCAGCAGCTTGGTATCAGGATGGGATGGCTACACCTTC.

The V gene is TRBV6-5, the J gene TRBJ2-1, with 10 bases matching TRBD2. V lost 4 bases, J lost 1 base, and 4 bases stayed unmatched. The CDR3 spans 16 residues. CDR1 and CDR2 (germline): MNHEY, SVGAGI. The CDR3 sequence is CASSSSSGSSYNEQFF. The DNA for the CDR3 is TGTGCCAGCAGTTCGTCTAGCGGGAGTTCCTACAATGAGCAGTTCTTC.

The rearrangement uses TRBV7-8 and TRBJ2-1; no definite D call. The V and J ends lost 2 bases and 9 bases respectively, with 20 bases between them. The CDR3 runs to 16 residues. The germline V gene has CDR1 SGHVS and CDR2 FQNEAQ. CDR3 nucleotides: TGTGCCAGCAGCTTATTGCGGCGGTTAGTGTTCGGTGAGCAGTTCTTC. This gives the protein CASSLLRRLVFGEQFF.

The genes are TRBV7-6 and TRBJ2-3, with TRBD2 identical over 7 bases. V gave up 3 bases and J gave up 3 bases; unmatched junction bases: 9. The CDR3 length is 16 residues. Germline V gene sequence: CDR1 SGHVS, CDR2 FNYEAQ. CDR3 bases: TGTGCCAGCAGCTTCCGCGGGAGAGTGGGGACAGATACGCAGTATTTT. Translating gives CASSFRGRVGTDTQYF.

This rearrangement joins TRBV28 to TRBJ1-2, with 7 bases aligning to TRBD1. Germline lookup yields CDR1 MDHEN and CDR2 SYDVKM. The CDR3 contains 17 residues. The junction had 16 bases not matched to a gene; V was cut back by 4 bases and J by 5 bases. The CDR3 bases are TGTGCCAGCAGTTCCCCCCAAGACGGGACAGTTTTTTATGGCTACACCTTC. Residues: CASSSPQDGTVFYGYTF.

The rearrangement joins TRBV30 to TRBJ2-7, with 9 bases that match TRBD1. The ends lost 8 bases at V and 2 bases at J; junction bases unmatched: 7. CDR1 and CDR2 from the germline V gene are GTSNPN and SVGIG (reference sequence). The CDR3 has 13 residues. The chain's CDR3 is CAGSQGAAYEQYF. The CDR3 region has the DNA TGTGCCGGGTCACAGGGGGCGGCCTACGAGCAGTACTTC.

This chain connects TRBV4-3 to TRBJ2-7; 7 nucleotides align to TRBD1. The junction had 7 bases not matched to a gene; V was cut back by 3 bases and J by 2 bases. CDR1 LGHNA and CDR2 YSLEER come from the germline V gene. The CDR3 spans 15 residues. The DNA for the CDR3 is TGCGCCAGCAGCCAGGCCCTGGGACAGACCTACGAGCAGTACTTC. Protein sequence: CASSQALGQTYEQYF.

The chain couples TRBV27 to TRBJ2-1; 10 nucleotides line up with TRBD1. The V segment lost 5 bases and the J segment 5 bases; nucleotides outside the gene matches: 9. The CDR3 is 16 amino acids. CDR1 and CDR2 from the germline V gene are MNHEY and SMNVEV (reference sequence). CDR3 bases: TGTGCCAGCAGTGATTTTAGACAGGGGGCAAACAATGAGCAGTTCTTC. Its translation: CASSDFRQGANNEQFF.